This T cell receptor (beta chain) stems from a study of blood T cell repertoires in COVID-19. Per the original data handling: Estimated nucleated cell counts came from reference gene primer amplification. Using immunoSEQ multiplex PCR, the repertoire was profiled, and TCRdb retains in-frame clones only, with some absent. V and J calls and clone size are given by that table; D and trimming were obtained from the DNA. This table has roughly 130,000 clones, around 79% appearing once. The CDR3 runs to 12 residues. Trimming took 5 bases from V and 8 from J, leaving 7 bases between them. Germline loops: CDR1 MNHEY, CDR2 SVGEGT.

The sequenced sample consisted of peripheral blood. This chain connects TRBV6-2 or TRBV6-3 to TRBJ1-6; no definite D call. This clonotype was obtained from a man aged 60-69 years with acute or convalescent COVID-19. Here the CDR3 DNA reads TGTGCCAGCAGTGGCTCCCATTCACCCCTCCACTTT. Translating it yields CASSGSHSPLHF.